These 19 T cell receptor beta chains came from one sample sequenced in a study of early T cells in non-severe SARS-CoV-2 infection. One entry per CDR3 protein, called by TCRdb with MiXCR from the 5' RACE reads. The sample lists tens of thousands of distinct CDR3 sequences, more than 8.5% occurring once. The source material was whole blood. These receptor sequences come from an adult who was a healthcare worker with PCR-confirmed SARS-CoV-2 infection or an uninfected control (not recorded which).

The chain recombines TRBV13 with TRBJ2-7; either TRBD1 or TRBD2 may fit D (6 bases each). V lost 5 bases, J lost 0 bases, and 14 bases lay in between. Germline V lookup: CDR1 PRHDT, CDR2 FYEKMQ (reference sequence). The CDR3 is 15 residues long. This CDR3 is CASSPRGDSSYEQYF. The CDR3 nucleotides read TGTGCCAGCAGCCCAAGGGGGGATAGCTCCTACGAGCAGTACTTC.

The sample holds a few counts of this clonotype. The CDR3 is CASGPGQGGNEQFF. The CDR3 coding sequence is TGTGCTAGTGGTCCGGGACAGGGAGGCAATGAGCAGTTCTTC. The chain has TRBV12-5 and TRBJ2-1; 9 positions match TRBD1. V trimming: 5 bases; J trimming: 6 bases; junction bases outside the gene matches: 5. The CDR3 sequence is 14 residues long. Germline CDR1 is LGHNT and CDR2 is FRNRAP.

This clonotype was seen more than once but under ten times. The genes are TRBV19 and TRBJ1-5, with 8 positions matching TRBD1. Germline V gene data show CDR1 as LNHDA and CDR2 as SQIVND (reference sequence). V shed 4 bases, J shed 0 bases, and the junction held 2 bases outside the gene matches. This CDR3 has 15 residues. The CDR3 reads CASSTGGYSNQPQHF. In DNA form, the CDR3 reads TGTGCCAGTAGTACAGGGGGCTATAGCAATCAGCCCCAGCATTTT.

This clonotype has ten or more counts. The rearrangement links TRBV4-1 to TRBJ2-3, with a weak D call TRBD1 (5 bases). The ends were cut back, 2 bases at V and 2 bases at J, with 11 bases in the middle. The CDR3 is 15 amino acids. Looked up from germline, CDR1 is MGHRA and CDR2 is YSYEKL. The CDR3 spells CASSQPDRATDTQYF. For the CDR3, the DNA is TGCGCCAGCAGCCAACCCGACAGAGCCACAGATACGCAGTATTTT.

Ten or more counts support this clonotype. This sequence joins TRBV18 and TRBJ1-2; the match to TRBD1 covers 9 bases. Trimming removed 2 bases from V and 2 bases from J; junction bases left unmatched: 0. This CDR3 is 14 amino acids long. Germline CDR1 is KGHSH and CDR2 is LQKENI. CDR3 sequence reads: CASSPGQGNYGYTF. In DNA form, the CDR3 reads TGTGCCAGCTCACCAGGACAGGGGAACTATGGCTACACCTTC.

This clonotype was seen a few times. V gene TRBV6-1 combines with J gene TRBJ1-1; a possible D gene is TRBD1 (6 bases). The ends were cut back, 2 bases at V and 6 bases at J, with 19 bases in the middle. This CDR3 comprises 16 residues. In germline, CDR1 is MNHNS, CDR2 SASEGT. CDR3 nucleotide sequence: TGTGCCAGCAGTGAAAATTGGGGGGCGAGGGCGGCTGAAGCTTTCTTT. Residues: CASSENWGARAAEAFF.

The rearrangement links TRBV6-2 or TRBV6-3 to TRBJ1-1; D ambiguous. CDR1 and CDR2 (germline): MNHEY, SVGEGT. V was pared by 4 bases and J by 4 bases, with 25 bases between. CDR3 length: 18 residues. This chain's CDR3 is CASSSPRPGDGSSTEAFF. Written as DNA, the CDR3 is TGTGCCAGCAGTTCCCCAAGGCCAGGAGATGGGTCGAGCACTGAAGCTTTCTTT.

The rearrangement links TRBV7-9 to TRBJ2-5; D call uncertain. Trimming pared 3 bases from V and 0 bases from J, leaving 11 bases between. Germline lookup yields CDR1 SEHNR and CDR2 FQNEAQ (reference sequence). The CDR3 sequence is 15 residues long. CDR3 sequence: CASSLTSKHQETQYF. As DNA, the CDR3 is TGTGCCAGCAGCTTGACGAGTAAGCACCAAGAGACCCAGTACTTC.

The rearrangement uses TRBV20-1 and TRBJ2-1; 7 nucleotides line up with TRBD2. V gave up 3 bases and J gave up 1 base; unmatched junction bases: 3. The germline V gene encodes CDR1 DFQATT and CDR2 SNEGSKA (reference sequence). The CDR3 runs 14 residues. The CDR3: CSARRLASYNEQFF. CDR3 coding DNA: TGCAGTGCTAGGCGACTAGCTTCCTACAATGAGCAGTTCTTC.

This clonotype has at least ten counts. The chain recombines TRBV20-1 with TRBJ2-7; 7 positions match TRBD2. Germline assignment: CDR1 DFQATT and CDR2 SNEGSKA (reference sequence). V was pared by 3 bases and J by 4 bases, with 9 bases of the junction left unmatched. CDR3 length: 14 residues. CDR3: CSASGGRARYEQYF. CDR3 nucleotide sequence: TGCAGTGCTAGTGGTGGGAGGGCCAGGTACGAGCAGTACTTC.

The V call is TRBV27, the J call TRBJ2-5; D assignment may be TRBD1 or TRBD2 (5 bases each). The germline V gene has CDR1 MNHEY and CDR2 SMNVEV (reference sequence). Trimming removed 6 bases from V and 4 bases from J, with 12 bases in between. The CDR3 sequence is 13 residues long. CDR3 sequence: CASRAVGAETQYF. CDR3 bases: TGTGCCAGCAGGGCAGTCGGGGCAGAGACCCAGTACTTC.

There are a few counts of this clonotype. The CDR3 bases are TGTGCCAGCAGCTTATCTAGACAGGGAACAGATACGCAGTATTTT. Its translation is CASSLSRQGTDTQYF. This chain joins TRBV7-9 and TRBJ2-3; TRBD1 matches at 7 bases. Unmatched junction bases numbered 5, after V lost 2 bases and J lost 3 bases. CDR1 and CDR2 (germline): SEHNR, FQNEAQ (reference sequence). This CDR3 contains 15 residues.

J is TRBJ1-5 and V is TRBV10-3; the D is unclear. Trimming shortened V by 2 bases and J by 3 bases, and 8 bases separated the two germline ends. The CDR3 is made up of 14 amino acids. Germline V gene sequence: CDR1 ENHRY, CDR2 SYGVKD. The chain's CDR3 is CAISEEGDNQPQHF. The CDR3 bases are TGTGCCATCAGTGAGGAGGGTGACAATCAGCCCCAGCATTTT.

Comments on this clonotype: The junction departs from germline at one end; a sequencing error may be responsible. The V and J genes are TRBV7-8 and TRBJ2-7; D is possibly TRBD2 (6 bases). There are 12 residues in the CDR3. CDR1 and CDR2 (germline): SGHVS, FQNEAQ. The CDR3 DNA reads as TGTGCCAGCAGCTTAATACGGGAGCGGCAGTGCTTC. Translated, it gives CASSLIRERQCF.

This clonotype was found many times. The rearrangement joins TRBV20-1 to TRBJ2-3; no definite D call. The V end lost 0 bases, the J end lost 10 bases, and 11 bases lay between the germline ends. This CDR3 comprises 12 residues. Germline CDR1 DFQATT, CDR2 SNEGSKA (reference sequence). CDR3 sequence (DNA): TGCAGTGCTAGAGATCAGCAGCAGGCGCAGTATTTT. Translation: CSARDQQQAQYF.

CDR3 nucleotides: TGTGCCACCAGTGATGTCCCAGGGGAGGGGAATGAGCAGTTCTTC. This codes for CATSDVPGEGNEQFF. The chain employs TRBV24-1 and TRBJ2-1; D possibly corresponds to TRBD2 (7 bases). Germline V gene lookup returns CDR1 KGHDR and CDR2 SFDVKD. The ends were cut back, 3 bases at V and 7 bases at J, with 15 bases in the middle. The CDR3 is 15 amino acids.

This clonotype was recorded many times. The chain recombines TRBV6-2 or TRBV6-3 with TRBJ2-1; 7 bases fit TRBD2. Germline V gene sequence: CDR1 MNHEY, CDR2 SVGEGT. The CDR3 is 14 amino acids. V trimming: 7 bases; J trimming: 8 bases; junction bases outside the gene matches: 11. The CDR3 DNA reads TGTGCCAGCACCATAGTTGGGACTAATTATGAGCAGTTCTTC. Its translation: CASTIVGTNYEQFF.

This clonotype was detected only a few times. The chain uses TRBV2 and TRBJ1-4; TRBD1 aligns across 7 bases. The junction had 7 bases not matched to a gene; V was cut back by 8 bases and J by 4 bases. The CDR3 sequence is 14 residues long. Germline V gives CDR1 SNHLY, CDR2 FYNNEI. DNA for the CDR3: TGTGCCAGCTTCCGGGACAGCAATAATGAAAAACTGTTTTTT. It codes for CASFRDSNNEKLFF.

This chain joins TRBV6-5 and TRBJ2-1; 10 nucleotides align to TRBD1. The germline CDR1 and CDR2 sequences are MNHEY and SVGAGI. CDR3 size: 15 residues. V lost 6 bases to trimming and J lost 8 bases; unmatched junction nucleotides: 10. Here the CDR3 DNA reads TGTGCCAGCAGCCTCGGGACAGGGGTTTGGTATGAGCAGTTCTTC. Residues: CASSLGTGVWYEQFF.